This T cell receptor beta chain was documented in a study of identical twins. TCRdb used MiXCR to reprocess the 5' RACE reads, holding one entry per CDR3 protein. This table has 550,000 to 800,000 distinct CDR3 sequences, roughly 6.6% appearing once. This clonotype was counted between two and nine times. The CDR3 covers 13 residues. Trimming pared 5 bases from V and 8 bases from J, leaving 14 bases between. The germline CDR1 and CDR2 sequences are SGHRS and YFSETQ. Separately, the same data were catalogued under a study of yellow fever vaccine responses in identical twins.

This chain connects TRBV5-1 to TRBJ2-1, with D possibly matching TRBD1 (5 bases). The origin of this receptor is a young woman in good health. Source material: PBMCs. CDR3 bases: TGCGCCAGCAGTGGGGCAGGAGTCCATGAGCAGTTCTTC. Translating it yields CASSGAGVHEQFF.